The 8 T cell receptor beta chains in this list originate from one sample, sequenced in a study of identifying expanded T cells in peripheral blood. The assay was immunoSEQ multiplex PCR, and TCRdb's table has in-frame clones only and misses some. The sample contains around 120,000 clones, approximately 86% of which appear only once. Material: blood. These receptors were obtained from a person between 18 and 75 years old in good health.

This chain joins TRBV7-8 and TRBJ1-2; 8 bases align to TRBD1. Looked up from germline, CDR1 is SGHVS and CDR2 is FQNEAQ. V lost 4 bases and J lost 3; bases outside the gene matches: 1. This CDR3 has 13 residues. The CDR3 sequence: CASSSGQDYGYTF. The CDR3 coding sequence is TGTGCCAGCAGCTCGGGACAGGACTATGGCTACACCTTC.

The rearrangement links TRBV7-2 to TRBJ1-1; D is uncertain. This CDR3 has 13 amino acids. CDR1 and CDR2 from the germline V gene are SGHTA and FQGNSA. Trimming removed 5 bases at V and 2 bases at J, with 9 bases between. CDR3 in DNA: TGTGCCAGCAGCATGCAAGTAAACACTGAAGCTTTCTTT. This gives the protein CASSMQVNTEAFF. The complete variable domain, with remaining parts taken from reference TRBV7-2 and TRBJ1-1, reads GAGVSQSPSNKVTEKGKDVELRCDPISGHTALYWYRQSLGQGLEFLIYFQGNSAPDKSGLPSDRFSAERTGGSVSTLTIQRTQQEDSAVYLCASSMQVNTEAFFGQGTRLTVV.

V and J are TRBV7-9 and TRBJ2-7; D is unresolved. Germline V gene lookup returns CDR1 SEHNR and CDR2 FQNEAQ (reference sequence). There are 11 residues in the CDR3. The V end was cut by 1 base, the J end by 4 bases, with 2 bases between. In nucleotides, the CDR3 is TGTGCCAGCAGCTTAGAGTACGAGCAGTACTTC. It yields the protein CASSLEYEQYF.

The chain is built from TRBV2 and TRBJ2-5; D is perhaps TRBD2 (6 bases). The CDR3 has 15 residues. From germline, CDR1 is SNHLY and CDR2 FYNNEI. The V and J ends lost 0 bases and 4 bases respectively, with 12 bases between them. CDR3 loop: CASSEALRGRETQYF. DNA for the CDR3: TGTGCCAGCAGTGAAGCGTTGCGGGGTAGAGAGACCCAGTACTTC.

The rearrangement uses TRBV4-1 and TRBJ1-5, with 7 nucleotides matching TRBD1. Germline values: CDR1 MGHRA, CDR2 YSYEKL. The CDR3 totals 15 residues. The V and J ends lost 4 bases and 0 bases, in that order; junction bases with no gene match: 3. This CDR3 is CASSRYRGSNQPQHF. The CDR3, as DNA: TGCGCCAGCAGCCGTTACAGGGGTAGCAATCAGCCCCAGCATTTT.

In nucleotides, the CDR3 is TGTGCCAGCAGCGTGGGACACTTGAACACTGAAGCTTTCTTT. This gives the protein CASSVGHLNTEAFF. The V and J genes are TRBV7-8 and TRBJ1-1, with a possible D match to TRBD1 (6 bases). V was pared by 5 bases and J by 0 bases, with 10 bases between. The CDR3 sequence is 14 residues long. Germline V gene lookup returns CDR1 SGHVS and CDR2 FQNEAQ.

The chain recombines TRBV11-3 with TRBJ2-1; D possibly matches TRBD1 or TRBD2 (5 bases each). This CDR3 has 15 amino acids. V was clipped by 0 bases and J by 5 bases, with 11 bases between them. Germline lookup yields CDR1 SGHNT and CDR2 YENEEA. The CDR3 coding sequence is TGTGCCAGCAGCTTAGATGGGGGACGAAACAATGAGCAGTTCTTC. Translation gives CASSLDGGRNNEQFF. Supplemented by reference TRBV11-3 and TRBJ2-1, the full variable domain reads EAGVVQSPRYKIIEKKQPVAFWCNPISGHNTLYWYLQNLGQGPELLIRYENEEAVDDSQLPKDRFSAERLKGVDSTLKIQPAELGDSAVYLCASSLDGGRNNEQFFGPGTRLTVL.

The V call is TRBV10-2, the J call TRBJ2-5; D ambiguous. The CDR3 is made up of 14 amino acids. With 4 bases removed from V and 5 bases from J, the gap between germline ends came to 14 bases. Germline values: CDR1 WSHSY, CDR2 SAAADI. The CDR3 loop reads CASSVGSLRETQYF. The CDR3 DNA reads TGCGCCAGCAGTGTAGGATCTCTGCGGGAGACCCAGTACTTC.